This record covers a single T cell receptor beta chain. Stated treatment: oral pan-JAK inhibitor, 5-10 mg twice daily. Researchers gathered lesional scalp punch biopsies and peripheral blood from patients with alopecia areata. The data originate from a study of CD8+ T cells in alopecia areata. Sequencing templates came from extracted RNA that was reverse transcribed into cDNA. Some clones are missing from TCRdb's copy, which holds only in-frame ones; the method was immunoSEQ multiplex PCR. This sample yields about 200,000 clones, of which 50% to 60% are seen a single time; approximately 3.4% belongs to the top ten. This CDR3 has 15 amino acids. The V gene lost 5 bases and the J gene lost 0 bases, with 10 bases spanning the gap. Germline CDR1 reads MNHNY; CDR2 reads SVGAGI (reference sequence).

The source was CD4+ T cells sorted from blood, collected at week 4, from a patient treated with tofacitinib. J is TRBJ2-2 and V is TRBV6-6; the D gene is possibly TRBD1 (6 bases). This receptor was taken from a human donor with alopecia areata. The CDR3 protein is CASSPRQANTGELFF. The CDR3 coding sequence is TGTGCCAGCAGTCCTCGACAGGCGAACACCGGGGAGCTGTTTTTT.